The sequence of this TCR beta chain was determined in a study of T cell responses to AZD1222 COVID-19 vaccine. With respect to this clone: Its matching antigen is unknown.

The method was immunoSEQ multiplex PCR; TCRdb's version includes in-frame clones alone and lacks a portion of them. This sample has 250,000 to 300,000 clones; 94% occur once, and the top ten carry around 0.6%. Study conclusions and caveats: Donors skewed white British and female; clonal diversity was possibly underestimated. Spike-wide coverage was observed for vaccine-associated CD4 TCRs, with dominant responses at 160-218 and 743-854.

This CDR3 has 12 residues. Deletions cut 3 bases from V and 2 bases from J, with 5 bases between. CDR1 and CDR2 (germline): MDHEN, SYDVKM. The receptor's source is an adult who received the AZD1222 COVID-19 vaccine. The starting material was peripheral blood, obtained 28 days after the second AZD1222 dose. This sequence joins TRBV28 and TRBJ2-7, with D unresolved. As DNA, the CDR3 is TGTGCCAGCAGTTTGGCCCCCTACGAGCAGTACTTC. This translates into CASSLAPYEQYF.